This is a list of T cell receptor beta chains from one sample in a study of T cell responses to AZD1222 COVID-19 vaccine. The assay was immunoSEQ multiplex PCR, and TCRdb's table has in-frame clones only and misses some. The sample contains 150,000 to 200,000 clones, 94% of which appear only once. Sequenced here: peripheral blood, sampled on day 0 of AZD1222 vaccination. These receptors were taken from an adult in good health. Each CDR3 is given without its conserved first and last residue.

v_gene: TRBV19
j_gene: TRBJ1-1
CDR3aa: ASSLSWRDVSPPTEAF

v_gene: TRBV27
j_gene: TRBJ1-4
CDR3aa: ASSPQGAVEKLF

v_gene: TRBV12-3/TRBV12-4
j_gene: TRBJ2-1
CDR3aa: ASEGERGNEQF

v_gene: TRBV5-1
j_gene: TRBJ2-7
CDR3aa: ASSLGGTQNYEQY

v_gene: TRBV29-1
j_gene: TRBJ1-1
CDR3aa: SVEDGRAGTGEAF

v_gene: TRBV4-2
j_gene: TRBJ2-1
CDR3aa: ATVAPSYNEQF

v_gene: TRBV19
j_gene: TRBJ1-2
CDR3aa: ASSMGDRSANYGYT

v_gene: TRBV7-6
j_gene: TRBJ1-1
CDR3aa: ASSLTGGTEAF

v_gene: TRBV3-1/TRBV3-2
j_gene: TRBJ2-5
CDR3aa: ASSPLGETQY

v_gene: TRBV4-1
j_gene: TRBJ2-1
CDR3aa: ASSQDESGLSYNEQF

v_gene: TRBV5-1
j_gene: TRBJ1-2
CDR3aa: ASSEGQGLSGYT